These 13 T cell receptor beta chains came from one sample sequenced in a study of shared clonotypes between healthy human individuals. Clones were read by immunoSEQ multiplex PCR, and TCRdb kept only the in-frame ones, dropping some. The profile shows about 490,000 clones, 76% of them singletons. The sample was PBMCs. The receptors shown here come from a woman in her thirties or forties in good health. Some clones in this sample may be carry-over from other donors' samples.

The rearrangement joins TRBV10-1 to TRBJ2-3, with D unresolved. V was trimmed by 4 bases and J by 0 bases, leaving 2 bases between them. The CDR3 length is 12 residues. Germline V gene sequence: CDR1 WNHNN, CDR2 SYGVQD (reference sequence). CDR3 residues: CASSGSTDTQYF. CDR3 DNA sequence: TGCGCCAGCAGTGGGAGCACAGATACGCAGTATTTT.

The chain employs TRBV28 and TRBJ1-5; the D gene is possibly TRBD1 (6 bases). Germline V lookup: CDR1 MDHEN, CDR2 SYDVKM. The V gene lost 2 bases and the J gene lost 0 bases, with 8 bases spanning the gap. The CDR3 runs to 15 residues. The CDR3 sequence: CASSLPGHSNQPQHF. CDR3 DNA: TGTGCCAGCAGTTTACCGGGACATAGCAATCAGCCCCAGCATTTT.

This chain uses TRBV7-2 with TRBJ1-3; D is ambiguous. V was clipped by 1 base and J by 4 bases, with 2 bases between them. Germline CDR1 and CDR2: SGHTA and FQGNSA. CDR3 length equals 12 residues. CDR3 nucleotides: TGTGCCAGCAGCTTAGAGGGAAACACCATATATTTT. As protein: CASSLEGNTIYF.

The chain employs TRBV14 and TRBJ2-7; D is possibly TRBD1 (5 bases). The germline gives CDR1 SGHDN, CDR2 FVKESK. This CDR3 contains 12 residues. The ends were cut back, 5 bases at V and 6 bases at J, with 11 bases in the middle. CDR3 sequence reads: CASSAPGFEQYF. CDR3 sequence (DNA): TGTGCCAGCAGCGCTCCAGGGTTCGAGCAGTACTTC.

As concerns this clone: Since no conserved phenylalanine or tryptophan closes the CDR3, a read error is the likely cause. The gene calls are TRBV2 and TRBJ2-7; 7 nucleotides agree with TRBD2. The CDR3 totals 14 residues. J lost 4 bases, V lost 4 bases, and 7 bases had no gene match. Germline V CDR1 and CDR2: SNHLY, FYNNEI. The CDR3 DNA is TGTGCCAGCAGTGTACGCGGGAGCAGTTACGAGCAGTACCTC. This gives the protein CASSVRGSSYEQYL.

V and J are TRBV5-8 and TRBJ2-2; D ambiguous. Trimming stripped 4 bases from V and 0 bases from J, with 10 bases between. The germline V gene has CDR1 SGHTS and CDR2 YDEGEE. This CDR3 comprises 15 residues. The CDR3 is CASSRHASNTGELFF. CDR3 nucleotides: TGTGCCAGCAGCAGACATGCCTCGAACACCGGGGAGCTGTTTTTT.

The gene calls are TRBV7-9 and TRBJ2-3; D gene ambiguous. V gave up 5 bases and J gave up 0 bases, with 12 bases separating them. This CDR3 has 15 residues. Germline CDR1 SEHNR, CDR2 FQNEAQ (reference sequence). In DNA, the CDR3 is TGTGCCAGCAGCACTACAGAAATTAGCACAGATACGCAGTATTTT. The encoded protein is CASSTTEISTDTQYF. The full variable domain, its missing parts supplied by reference TRBV7-9 and TRBJ2-3, is DTGVSQNPRHKITKRGQNVTFRCDPISEHNRLYWYRQTLGQGPEFLTYFQNEAQLEKSRLLSDRFSAERPKGSFSTLEIQRTEQGDSAMYLCASSTTEISTDTQYFGPGTRLTVL.

This clone came up a few times. The CDR3 reads CASSLTLGNNEQFF. The CDR3 region has the DNA TGTGCCAGCAGCTTAACTTTGGGGAACAATGAGCAGTTCTTC. The V gene is TRBV7-9, the J gene TRBJ2-1; no firm D call. V lost 2 bases and J lost 5, with 10 bases in between. Per germline, CDR1 SEHNR and CDR2 FQNEAQ (reference sequence). This CDR3 region has 14 residues.

This chain links TRBV2 with TRBJ1-1, with 7 bases aligning to TRBD1. This CDR3 is built from 13 residues. Per germline, CDR1 SNHLY and CDR2 FYNNEI. The V segment lost 6 bases and the J segment 4 bases; nucleotides outside the gene matches: 5. CDR3 DNA: TGTGCCAGCAGCCCTTACAGGGGCACTGAAGCTTTCTTT. Translated, it gives CASSPYRGTEAFF.

This clone was seen only once. This chain joins TRBV5-1 and TRBJ1-1; 9 bases line up with TRBD1. Germline trimming cut 4 bases from V and 4 bases from J; bases unmatched to any gene: 5. The CDR3 runs 14 residues. Germline CDR1 SGHRS, CDR2 YFSETQ. The CDR3 DNA sequence: TGCGCCAGCAGCCCCCAGACAGGGGGCACTGAAGCTTTCTTT. As protein: CASSPQTGGTEAFF.

This clone was recorded a few times. V and J are TRBV18 and TRBJ1-2; TRBD1 is a possible D gene (5 bases). This CDR3 region has 14 residues. Trimming shortened V by 5 bases and J by 1 base, and 11 bases separated the two germline ends. Germline V CDR1 and CDR2: KGHSH, LQKENI. CDR3 loop: CASSVGANNYGYTF. The CDR3, as DNA: TGTGCCAGCTCAGTCGGGGCAAATAACTATGGCTACACCTTC.

This clone was observed a few times. The rearrangement links TRBV29-1 to TRBJ1-2; weak D call: TRBD1 (5 bases). Trimming removed 3 bases at V and 5 bases at J, with 13 bases between. Per germline, CDR1 SQVTM and CDR2 ANQGSEA. This CDR3 region has 13 residues. The CDR3 nucleotides read TGCAGCGTTGACTTGGCAGGGAGGTATGGCTACACCTTC. Translating gives CSVDLAGRYGYTF.

CDR3 nucleotide sequence: TGCGCCAGCAGCTTGTTTGGTGACCGCGAAGCTTTCTTT. It specifies CASSLFGDREAFF. This rearrangement joins TRBV5-1 to TRBJ1-1; D gene uncertain. Germline V gene data show CDR1 as SGHRS and CDR2 as YFSETQ. CDR3 length: 13 amino acids. Trimming pared 1 base from V and 8 bases from J, leaving 12 bases between.